The 6 T cell receptor beta chains below come from one sample, sequenced in a study of blood T cell repertoires in COVID-19. TCRdb keeps only in-frame clones here, not all; method: immunoSEQ multiplex PCR. Of approximately 190,000 clones detected, 65% to 90% appear once; the ten largest clones hold approximately 6.1%. Sequenced material: peripheral blood. The receptor set was obtained from an elderly man with acute or convalescent COVID-19.

This clone was observed a single time. The chain couples TRBV6-5 to TRBJ1-2; TRBD1 matches at 10 bases. Trimming at V came to 5 bases and at J to 7 bases, leaving 10 bases not matched to a gene. The length of the CDR3 is 15 residues. Germline V gene sequence: CDR1 MNHEY, CDR2 SVGAGI. The chain's CDR3 is CASSQKGQGGRGYTF. The CDR3 nucleotides read TGTGCCAGCAGTCAAAAAGGACAGGGGGGCCGTGGCTACACCTTC.

The V and J genes are TRBV15 and TRBJ2-2; TRBD1 matches 10 bases. Germline V CDR1 and CDR2: LNHNV, YYDKDF (reference sequence). The CDR3 extends over 17 amino acids. V gave up 5 bases and J gave up 3 bases; unmatched junction bases: 9. CDR3 protein: CATSLKTGGIDTGELFF. CDR3 DNA sequence: TGTGCCACCAGCTTAAAGACAGGGGGCATTGACACCGGGGAGCTGTTTTTT.

The chain couples TRBV30 to TRBJ1-5; D is perhaps TRBD1 (6 bases). This CDR3 spans 15 amino acids. The V and J ends lost 0 bases and 2 bases respectively, with 11 bases between them. The germline gives CDR1 GTSNPN, CDR2 SVGIG (reference sequence). The CDR3: CAWSVGAGGNQPQHF. The DNA of the CDR3 is TGTGCCTGGAGTGTAGGGGCAGGGGGCAATCAGCCCCAGCATTTT.

This clone was detected once. V gene TRBV18 combines with J gene TRBJ2-1; D is perhaps TRBD1 (5 bases). The germline gives CDR1 KGHSH, CDR2 LQKENI. V lost 3 bases, J lost 12 bases, and 21 bases lay in between. The CDR3 runs to 15 residues. The CDR3 loop reads CASSPYVEQDPGQFF. The CDR3 nucleotides read TGTGCCAGCTCACCTTATGTGGAACAGGACCCCGGGCAGTTCTTC.

The chain has TRBV7-2 and TRBJ2-5; 11 bases are a match to TRBD2. This CDR3 region has 13 residues. Looked up from germline, CDR1 is SGHTA and CDR2 is FQGNSA. V lost 4 bases to trimming and J lost 7 bases; unmatched junction nucleotides: 2. The CDR3 is CASSSGTSGTQYF. CDR3 nucleotide sequence: TGTGCCAGCAGCTCCGGGACTAGCGGGACCCAGTACTTC.

The chain recombines TRBV6-6 with TRBJ1-6; TRBD1 agrees at 9 bases. The junction had 7 bases not matched to a gene; V was cut back by 7 bases and J by 3 bases. This CDR3 region has 16 residues. Germline CDR1 MNHNY, CDR2 SVGAGI (reference sequence). CDR3 in amino acids: CASTSTGGSYNSPLHF. The CDR3 DNA reads as TGTGCCAGCACATCGACAGGGGGAAGCTATAATTCACCCCTCCACTTT.